This T cell receptor (beta chain) was recovered during a study of molecular identifiers for immune sequencing clone quantification. In the study overall: Four portions were sequenced after RNA from about 20,000 or 100,000 naive CD8 cells was split five ways in replicates. Study results and caveats: In a background of around 970,000 naive cells, spiked Jurkat TCR RNA from one cell was reportedly detectable. Naive cells had under 1% of molecules in clones above 20 RNA copies, effectors over 97%.

CDR3 length: 15 residues. TCRdb redid the calling of the PCR reads with MiXCR, one entry per CDR3 protein. The table includes 50,000 to 75,000 distinct CDR3 sequences, under 20% detected once. This clonotype was observed at least ten times. The antigen remains unidentified. This clonotype was sampled from a human donor in good health. Some libraries in this study had Jurkat cell RNA spiked in. The J gene is TRBJ2-3, the V gene TRBV21-1; TRBD2 is the table's D call and was not checked against the DNA. TRBV21-1 is deemed a pseudogene. Sequencing was done on a sample of naive CD8+ T cells from blood, with Jurkat cell RNA spiked in. Documented subset: FACS-sorted CD8+CD4-CCR7+CD45RA+ naive T cells. The CDR3 spells CASSSPSGSPDTQYF. The DNA of the CDR3 is TGTGCCAGCAGCTCACCTAGCGGGAGCCCAGATACGCAGTATTTT.